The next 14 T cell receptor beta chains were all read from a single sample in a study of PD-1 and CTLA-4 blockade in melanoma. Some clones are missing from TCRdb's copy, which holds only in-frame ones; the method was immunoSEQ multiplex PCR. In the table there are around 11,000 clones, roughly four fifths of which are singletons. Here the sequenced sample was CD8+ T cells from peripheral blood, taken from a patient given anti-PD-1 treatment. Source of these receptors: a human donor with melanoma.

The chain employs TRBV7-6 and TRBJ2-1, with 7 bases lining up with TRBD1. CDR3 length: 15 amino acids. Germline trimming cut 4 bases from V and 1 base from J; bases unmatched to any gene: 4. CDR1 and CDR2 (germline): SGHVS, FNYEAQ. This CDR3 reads CASSSRQGSYNEQFF. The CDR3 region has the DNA TGTGCCAGCAGCTCTCGACAGGGATCCTACAATGAGCAGTTCTTC.

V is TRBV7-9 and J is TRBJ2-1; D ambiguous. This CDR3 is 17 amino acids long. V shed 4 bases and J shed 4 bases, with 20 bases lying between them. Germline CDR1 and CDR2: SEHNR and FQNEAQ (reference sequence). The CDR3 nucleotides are TGTGCCAGCAGCTCCCCCTCCGGGCAAGCTCCATACAATGAGCAGTTCTTC. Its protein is CASSSPSGQAPYNEQFF. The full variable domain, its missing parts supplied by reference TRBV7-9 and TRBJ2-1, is DTGVSQNPRHKITKRGQNVTFRCDPISEHNRLYWYRQTLGQGPEFLTYFQNEAQLEKSRLLSDRFSAERPKGSFSTLEIQRTEQGDSAMYLCASSSPSGQAPYNEQFFGPGTRLTVL.

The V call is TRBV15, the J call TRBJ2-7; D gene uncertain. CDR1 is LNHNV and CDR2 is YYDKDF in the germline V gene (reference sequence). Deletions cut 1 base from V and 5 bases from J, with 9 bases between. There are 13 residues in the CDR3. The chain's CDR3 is CATSRGIEDEQYF. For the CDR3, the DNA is TGTGCCACCAGCAGAGGAATAGAAGACGAGCAGTACTTC.

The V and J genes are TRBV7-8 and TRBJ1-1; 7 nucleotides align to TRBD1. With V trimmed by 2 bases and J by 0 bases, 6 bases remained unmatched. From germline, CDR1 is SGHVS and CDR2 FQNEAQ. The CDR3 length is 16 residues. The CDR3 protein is CASSLPRDSLNTEAFF. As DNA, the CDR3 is TGTGCCAGCAGCTTACCCCGGGACAGCCTGAACACTGAAGCTTTCTTT.

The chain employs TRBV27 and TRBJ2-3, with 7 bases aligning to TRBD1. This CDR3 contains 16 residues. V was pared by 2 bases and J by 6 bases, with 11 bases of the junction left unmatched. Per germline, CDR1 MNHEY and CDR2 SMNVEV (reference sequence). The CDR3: CASSLRGQEAVDTQYF. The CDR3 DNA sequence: TGTGCCAGCAGTTTACGAGGACAGGAGGCTGTGGATACGCAGTATTTT.

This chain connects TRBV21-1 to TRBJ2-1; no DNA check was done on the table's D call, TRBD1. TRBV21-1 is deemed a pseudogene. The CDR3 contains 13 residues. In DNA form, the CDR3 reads TGTGCCAGCAGCTCCAGGACAACTCATGAGCAGTTCTTC. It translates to CASSSRTTHEQFF.

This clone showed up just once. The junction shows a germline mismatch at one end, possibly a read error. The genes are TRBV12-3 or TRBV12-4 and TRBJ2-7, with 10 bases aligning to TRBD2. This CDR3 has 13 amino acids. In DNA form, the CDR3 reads TGTGCCAGCAGTCTAGCGGGAGCCTACGAGCAGTACTTC. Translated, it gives CASSLAGAYEQYF.

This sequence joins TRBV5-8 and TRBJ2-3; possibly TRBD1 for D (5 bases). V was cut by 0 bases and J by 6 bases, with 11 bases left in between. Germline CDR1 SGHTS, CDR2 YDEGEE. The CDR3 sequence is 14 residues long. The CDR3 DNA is TGTGCCAGCAGCTTGGGTGGGGCTCGGGATACGCAGTATTTT. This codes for CASSLGGARDTQYF. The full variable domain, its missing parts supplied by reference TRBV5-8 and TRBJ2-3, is EAGVTQSPTHLIKTRGQQATLRCSPISGHTSVYWYQQALGLGLQFLLWYDEGEERNRGNFPPRFSGRQFPNYSSELNVNALELEDSALYLCASSLGGARDTQYFGPGTRLTVL.

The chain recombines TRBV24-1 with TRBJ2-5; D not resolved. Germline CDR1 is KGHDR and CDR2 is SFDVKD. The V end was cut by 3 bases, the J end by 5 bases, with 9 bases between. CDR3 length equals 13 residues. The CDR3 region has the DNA TGTGCCACCAGTGATGTCCTCGCGGAGACCCAGTACTTC. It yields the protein CATSDVLAETQYF.

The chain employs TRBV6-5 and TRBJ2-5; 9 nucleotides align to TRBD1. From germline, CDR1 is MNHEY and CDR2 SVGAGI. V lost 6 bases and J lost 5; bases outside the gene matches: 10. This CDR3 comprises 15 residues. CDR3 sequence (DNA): TGTGCCAGCAGGCAGATCACAGGGGGCCCGGAGACCCAGTACTTC. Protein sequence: CASRQITGGPETQYF.

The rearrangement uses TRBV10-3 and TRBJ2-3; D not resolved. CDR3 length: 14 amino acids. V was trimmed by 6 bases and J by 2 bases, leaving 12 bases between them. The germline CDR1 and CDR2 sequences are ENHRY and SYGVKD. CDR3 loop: CAIRSVLSTDTQYF. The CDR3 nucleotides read TGTGCCATCAGGTCCGTCCTTTCCACAGATACGCAGTATTTT.

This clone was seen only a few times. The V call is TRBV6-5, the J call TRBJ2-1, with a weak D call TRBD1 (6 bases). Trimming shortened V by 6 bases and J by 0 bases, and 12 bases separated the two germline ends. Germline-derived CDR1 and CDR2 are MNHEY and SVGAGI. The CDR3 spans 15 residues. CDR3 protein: CASRPLTGSYNEQFF. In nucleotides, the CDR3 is TGTGCCAGCAGACCCTTGACAGGCTCCTACAATGAGCAGTTCTTC.

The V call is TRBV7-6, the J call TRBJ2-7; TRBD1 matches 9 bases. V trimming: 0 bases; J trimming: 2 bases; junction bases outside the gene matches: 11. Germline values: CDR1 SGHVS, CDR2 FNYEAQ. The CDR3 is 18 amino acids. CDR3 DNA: TGTGCCAGCAGCTTAGCCCCCGGGACAGGGTATGAACCCTACGAGCAGTACTTC. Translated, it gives CASSLAPGTGYEPYEQYF.

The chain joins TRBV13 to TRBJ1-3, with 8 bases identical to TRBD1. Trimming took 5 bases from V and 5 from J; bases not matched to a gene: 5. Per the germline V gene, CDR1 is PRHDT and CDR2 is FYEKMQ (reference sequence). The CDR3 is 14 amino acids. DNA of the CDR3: TGTGCCAGCAGCCCATGGACAGGGCGAAACACCATATATTTT. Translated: CASSPWTGRNTIYF.